This is a list of T cell receptor beta chains from one sample in a study of T cells in Graves' hyperthyroidism and ophthalmopathy. TCRdb redid the calling of the multiplex PCR reads with MiXCR, one entry per CDR3 protein. The repertoire has roughly 700,000 distinct CDR3 sequences, around 15% of them found once; the top ten carry roughly a tenth. The sample taken for sequencing was blood. These receptors all stem from a woman aged 18-29 years with Graves' hyperthyroidism. The CDR3 runs from the conserved cysteine through the conserved F or W. Each record gives: CDR3 protein, V gene.

CDR3aa: CASSTAGQSSYNEQFF
v_gene: TRBV18

CDR3aa: CASSDFFAGNYGYTF
v_gene: TRBV2

CDR3aa: CASSFRPPGVSGNTIYF
v_gene: TRBV6-9

CDR3aa: CASSLVDSLANTGELFF
v_gene: TRBV3-1

CDR3aa: CASSSGTEYF
v_gene: TRBV6-1

CDR3aa: CASRSGGTGGQPQHF
v_gene: TRBV2

CDR3aa: CSASTGEGSPLHF
v_gene: TRBV20-1

CDR3aa: CASSFQGARYGELFF
v_gene: TRBV7-3

CDR3aa: CASSQNAILAGDSHEQYF
v_gene: TRBV4-3

CDR3aa: CASSFPGLAGFYEQYF
v_gene: TRBV7-9

CDR3aa: CASSPANRLAGADYEQYF
v_gene: TRBV18

CDR3aa: CSVDGIDRPNTEAFF
v_gene: TRBV29-1

CDR3aa: CASSPLGLAGGLDTQYF
v_gene: TRBV6-1

CDR3aa: CASSLVAGGQPQHF
v_gene: TRBV7-9

CDR3aa: CAISPGGTTDTQYF
v_gene: TRBV10-3

CDR3aa: CASTRSLANTEAFF
v_gene: TRBV6-1

CDR3aa: CASSEAGRPGYGYTF
v_gene: TRBV7-8

CDR3aa: CASSVEGALGYTF
v_gene: TRBV9

CDR3aa: CSVEEGVYEQYF
v_gene: TRBV29-1